The clone carrying this T cell receptor (beta chain) was seen more than once but under ten times. The antigen is undetermined. These data are taken from a study of beta chain features in type 1 diabetes. General study results and limits: These data did not resolve whether HLA type affects TCRB rearrangement. Within each of all four CD4+ subsets, Type 1 diabetes patients had TCRB CDR3s that were moderately but significantly shorter. Short templates might get an advantage during PCR, and this would be equal in patients and controls.

The CDR3 loop spans 12 amino acids. Germline V gene sequence: CDR1 PRHDT, CDR2 FYEKMQ (reference sequence). Trimming took off 5 bases at V and 4 bases at J, with 6 bases between the two ends. The sequenced template was cDNA made from the entire isolated RNA. Produced via immunoSEQ multiplex PCR; TCRdb's table is partial and in-frame only. Of 630,000 or so clones in the sample, around 15% are singletons; the top ten hold 0.035% to 0.045%. CD45RO/CCR7/CD25/CD127/CD95/CD27 separated CD4+ naive, central memory, regulatory and stem cell-like memory cells by sorting. The V gene is TRBV13, the J gene TRBJ1-3; D uncertain. The receptor's source is a man between 18 and 29 years old with type 1 diabetes. The source material was naive CD4+ T cells from blood. CDR3 nucleotide sequence: TGTGCCAGCAGCCCCGTAGGAAACACCATATATTTT. Its protein is CASSPVGNTIYF. The entire variable domain, with the rest obtained from reference TRBV13 and TRBJ1-3, is as follows: AAGVIQSPRHLIKEKRETATLKCYPIPRHDTVYWYQQGPGQDPQFLISFYEKMQSDKGSIPDRFSAQQFSDYHSELNMSSLELGDSALYFCASSPVGNTIYFGEGSWLTVV.